This TCR beta chain was sequenced in a study of blood T cell repertoires in COVID-19 (dated by TCRdb to the early 2020s). Describing the broader study: Samples covering the acute and convalescent phases of COVID-19 were provided by collaborators in the United States, Italy and Spain. The prospective study material was composed of cDNA or gDNA derived from T cells, B-cell-depleted T cells, or PBMCs. Deeply sampled blood TCRbeta repertoires from subjects exposed to, actively infected with, or recovered from COVID-19 were included in the dataset. The repertoires were made available in a free public database intended to serve as a resource for research on the immune response to SARS-CoV-2. Samples came from the ongoing ImmuneRACE study (first 160 participants) plus 1,254 subjects from 6 global collaborators. Sample metadata almost always included a de-identified subject ID, COVID-19 status, age in years and sex. HLA class I and class II types, where available, came from metadata supplied by the sample provider rather than from assay-based typing. What the work shows at the level of the full study, not this receptor alone: The amount of clinical and demographic metadata varied by source and participant and was provided uncurated.

Participants in the prospective study were enrolled through a virtual design, were aged about 18 to 89 years, and lived in 24 United States geographic areas. In the prospective study, cohorts were assigned on the basis of participant-reported clinical history obtained from a screening survey and a study questionnaire. Recovered participants in ImmuneRACE Cohort 3 were defined by two consecutive negative NP/OP PCR tests, clearance by a healthcare professional, or resolution of symptoms. In the prospective study, mobile phlebotomists collected whole blood, serum and a nasopharyngeal or oropharyngeal swab from each participant. Prospective study participants could optionally give additional blood draws and questionnaires over an approximately two-month period. Before DNA extraction, prospective study blood samples were shipped either frozen or at room temperature. The immunoSEQ Assay, a bias-controlled multiplex PCR, was used to amplify TCRbeta CDR3 regions from genomic DNA. Regarding the original processing steps: Within the assay, amplification of reference gene primers was used to estimate how many nucleated cells each sample contained. Sequence reads were collapsed and filtered to measure the absolute abundance of every unique TCRbeta CDR3 rearrangement. For each sample, productive Simpson clonality was calculated by taking the square root of Simpson's diversity index across productive rearrangements. Entries here come from immuneACCESS through TCRdb and include only in-frame sequences with V and J called. Some clones fail to appear in such tables; in the studies checked, an unresolved V gene covers under half of the shortfall, and the cause of the remainder is unknown. That table gives V, J and clone size, and the DNA gave D and trimming. For this sample the table gives 150,000 to 200,000 clones, of which roughly 85% were detected only once. The top ten clones comprise more than 8.5% of the sample.

CDR1 and CDR2, per the germline V gene, are MRHNA and SNTAGT. V ends up 4 bases short and J 4 bases short, with an unmatched junction base count of 6. The CDR3 starts with the cysteine, ends with the phenylalanine, and has 14 residues. Just the 42-base CDR3 DNA is kept, in frame starting at base 1. This clone was recorded a few times. Its antigen remains undetermined. The input lacks base qualities; no much larger clone sits a single base away. This clonotype was obtained from a woman aged 18-29 years who had recovered from COVID-19. Recombination joined TRBV6-4 with TRBJ1-2; TRBD1 agrees with 7 junctional bases. Sequencing input: PBMCs or T cells enriched from blood (not recorded which). The sequenced DNA: TGTGCCAGCAGTGGAAACGGACAGGCCTATGGCTACACCTTC. Translated, this gives CASSGNGQAYGYTF.